Listed here is a single T cell receptor beta chain. Its matching antigen is unknown. The table came from immunoSEQ multiplex PCR; TCRdb's copy has only in-frame clones and leaves some out. The sample shows 100,000 to 150,000 clones, approximately 85% of them seen only once. These data come from a study of T cell responses to AZD1222 COVID-19 vaccine. General study points: Donors skewed white British and female; clonal diversity was possibly underestimated. Dominant CD4 TCR responses targeted spike regions 160-218 and 743-854.

V gave up 8 bases and J gave up 5 bases; unmatched junction bases: 6. This CDR3 is 13 amino acids long. Germline V gives CDR1 WNHNN, CDR2 SYGVQD (reference sequence). The TCR originated in an adult who received the AZD1222 COVID-19 vaccine. The sequencing used peripheral blood, collected 28 days after the second AZD1222 dose. The chain joins TRBV10-1 to TRBJ2-5; 9 nucleotides line up with TRBD1. This CDR3 reads CASEKGQGETQYF. CDR3 in DNA: TGCGCCAGCGAGAAGGGACAGGGTGAGACCCAGTACTTC.